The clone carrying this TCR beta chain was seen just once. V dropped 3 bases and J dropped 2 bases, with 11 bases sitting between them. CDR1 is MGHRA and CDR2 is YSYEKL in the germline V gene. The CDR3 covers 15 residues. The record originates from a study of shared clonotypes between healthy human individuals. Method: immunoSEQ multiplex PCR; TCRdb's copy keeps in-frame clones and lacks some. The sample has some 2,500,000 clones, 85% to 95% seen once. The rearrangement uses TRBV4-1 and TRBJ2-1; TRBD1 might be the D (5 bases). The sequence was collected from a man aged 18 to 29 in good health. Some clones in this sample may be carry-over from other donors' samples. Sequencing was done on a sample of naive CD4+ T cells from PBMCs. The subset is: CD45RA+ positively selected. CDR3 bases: TGCGCCAGCAGCCACCGACAGTCTACCTACAATGAGCAGTTCTTC. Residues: CASSHRQSTYNEQFF.